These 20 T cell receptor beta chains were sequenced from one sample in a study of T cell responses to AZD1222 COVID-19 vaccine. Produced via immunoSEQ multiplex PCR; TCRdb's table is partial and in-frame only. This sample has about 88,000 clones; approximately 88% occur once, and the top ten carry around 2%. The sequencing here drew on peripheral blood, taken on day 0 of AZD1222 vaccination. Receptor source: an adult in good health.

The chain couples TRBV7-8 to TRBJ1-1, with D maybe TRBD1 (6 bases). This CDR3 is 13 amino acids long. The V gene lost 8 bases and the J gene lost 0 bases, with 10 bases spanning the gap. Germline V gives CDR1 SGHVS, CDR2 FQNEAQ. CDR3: CASARGMNTEAFF. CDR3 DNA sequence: TGTGCCAGCGCCAGGGGCATGAACACTGAAGCTTTCTTT.

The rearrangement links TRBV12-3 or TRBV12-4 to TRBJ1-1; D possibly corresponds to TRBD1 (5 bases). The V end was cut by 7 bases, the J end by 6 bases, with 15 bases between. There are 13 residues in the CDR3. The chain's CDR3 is CASKGLLGAEAFF. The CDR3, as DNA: TGTGCCAGCAAGGGACTCCTCGGGGCTGAAGCTTTCTTT.

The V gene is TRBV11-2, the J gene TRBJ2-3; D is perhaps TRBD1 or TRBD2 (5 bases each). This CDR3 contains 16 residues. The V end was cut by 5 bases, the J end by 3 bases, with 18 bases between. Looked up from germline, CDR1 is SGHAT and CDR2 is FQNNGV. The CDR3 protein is CASSHRGGLLTDTQYF. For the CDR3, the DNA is TGTGCCAGCAGCCACCGTGGGGGATTGTTAACAGATACGCAGTATTTT. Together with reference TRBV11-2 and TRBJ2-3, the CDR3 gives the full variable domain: EAGVAQSPRYKIIEKRQSVAFWCNPISGHATLYWYQQILGQGPKLLIQFQNNGVVDDSQLPKDRFSAERLKGVDSTLKIQPAKLEDSAVYLCASSHRGGLLTDTQYFGPGTRLTVL.

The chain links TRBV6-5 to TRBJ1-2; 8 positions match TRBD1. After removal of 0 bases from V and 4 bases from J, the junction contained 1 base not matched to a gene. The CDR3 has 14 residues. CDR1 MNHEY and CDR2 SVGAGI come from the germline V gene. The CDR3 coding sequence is TGTGCCAGCAGTTACTCCGACAGGGGCTATGGCTACACCTTC. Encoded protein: CASSYSDRGYGYTF.

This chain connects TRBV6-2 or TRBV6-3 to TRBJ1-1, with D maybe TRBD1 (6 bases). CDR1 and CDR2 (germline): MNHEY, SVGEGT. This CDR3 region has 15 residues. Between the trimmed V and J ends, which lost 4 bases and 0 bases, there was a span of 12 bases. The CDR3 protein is CASSSPGAVNTEAFF. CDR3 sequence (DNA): TGTGCCAGCAGTTCCCCAGGGGCGGTGAACACTGAAGCTTTCTTT.

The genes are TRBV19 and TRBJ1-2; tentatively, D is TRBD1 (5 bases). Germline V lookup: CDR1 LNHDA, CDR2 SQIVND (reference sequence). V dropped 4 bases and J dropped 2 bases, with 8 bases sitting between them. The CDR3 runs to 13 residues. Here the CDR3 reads CASSNEGNYGYTF. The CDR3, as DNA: TGTGCCAGTAGTAATGAGGGGAACTATGGCTACACCTTC.

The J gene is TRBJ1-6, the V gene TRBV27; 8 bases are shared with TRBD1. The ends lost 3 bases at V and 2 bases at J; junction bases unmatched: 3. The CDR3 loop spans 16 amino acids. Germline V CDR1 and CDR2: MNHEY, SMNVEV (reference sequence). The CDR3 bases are TGTGCCAGCAGTTTGGGGACAGGAACCTATAATTCACCCCTCCACTTT. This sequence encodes CASSLGTGTYNSPLHF.

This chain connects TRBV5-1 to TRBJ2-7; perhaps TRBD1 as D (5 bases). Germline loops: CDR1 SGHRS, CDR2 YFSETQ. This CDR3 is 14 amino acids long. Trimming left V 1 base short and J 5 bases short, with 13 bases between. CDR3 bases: TGCGCCAGCAGCTTGCAGGGTTCTGGCGACGAGCAGTACTTC. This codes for CASSLQGSGDEQYF.

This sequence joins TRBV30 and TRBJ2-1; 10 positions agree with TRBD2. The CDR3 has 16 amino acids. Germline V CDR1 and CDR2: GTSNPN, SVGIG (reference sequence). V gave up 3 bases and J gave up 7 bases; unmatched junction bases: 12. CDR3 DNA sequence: TGTGCCTGGAGCAATACGCAATCGGGACTAGCGAATGAGCAGTTCTTC. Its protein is CAWSNTQSGLANEQFF.

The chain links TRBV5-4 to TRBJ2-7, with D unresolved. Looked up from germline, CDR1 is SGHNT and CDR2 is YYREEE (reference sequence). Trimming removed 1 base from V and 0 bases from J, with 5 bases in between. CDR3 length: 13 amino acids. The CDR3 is CASSLKGSYEQYF. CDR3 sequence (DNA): TGTGCCAGCAGCTTGAAGGGCTCCTACGAGCAGTACTTC. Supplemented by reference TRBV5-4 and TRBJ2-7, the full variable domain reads ETGVTQSPTHLIKTRGQQVTLRCSSQSGHNTVSWYQQALGQGPQFIFQYYREEENGRGNFPPRFSGLQFPNYSSELNVNALELDDSALYLCASSLKGSYEQYFGPGTRLTVT.

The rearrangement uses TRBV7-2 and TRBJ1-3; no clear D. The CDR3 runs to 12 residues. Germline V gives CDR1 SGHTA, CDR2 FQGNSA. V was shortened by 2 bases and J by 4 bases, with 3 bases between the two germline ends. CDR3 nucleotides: TGTGCCAGCAGCTTACAGGGAAACACCATATATTTT. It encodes CASSLQGNTIYF.

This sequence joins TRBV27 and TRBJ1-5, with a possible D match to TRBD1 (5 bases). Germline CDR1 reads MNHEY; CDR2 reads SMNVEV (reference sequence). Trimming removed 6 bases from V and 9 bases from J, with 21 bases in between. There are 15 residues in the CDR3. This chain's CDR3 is CASRKGSLVDGPQHF. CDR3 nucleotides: TGTGCCAGCAGGAAGGGGTCGTTGGTAGACGGGCCCCAGCATTTT.

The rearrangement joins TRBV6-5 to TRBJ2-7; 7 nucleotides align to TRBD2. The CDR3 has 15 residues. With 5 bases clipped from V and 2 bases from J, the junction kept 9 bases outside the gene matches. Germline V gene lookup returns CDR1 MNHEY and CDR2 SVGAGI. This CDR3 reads CASSHWASGTYEQYF. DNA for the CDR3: TGTGCCAGCAGTCACTGGGCTAGCGGTACCTACGAGCAGTACTTC.

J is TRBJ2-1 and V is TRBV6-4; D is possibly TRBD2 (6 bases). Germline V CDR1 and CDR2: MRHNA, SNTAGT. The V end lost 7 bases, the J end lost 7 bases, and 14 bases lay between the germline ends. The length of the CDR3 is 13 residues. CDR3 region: CASTSGDGNEQFF. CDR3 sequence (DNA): TGTGCCAGCACTTCGGGAGATGGTAATGAGCAGTTCTTC.

The CDR3 DNA reads as TGTGCCAGCAGCCCACCCGGGGGAGCTAACACTGAAGCTTTCTTT. It yields the protein CASSPPGGANTEAFF. The rearrangement uses TRBV9 and TRBJ1-1; D might be TRBD1 (5 bases). The CDR3 has 15 amino acids. Trimming took 4 bases from V and 2 from J, leaving 15 bases between them. CDR1 is SGDLS and CDR2 is YYNGEE in the germline V gene.

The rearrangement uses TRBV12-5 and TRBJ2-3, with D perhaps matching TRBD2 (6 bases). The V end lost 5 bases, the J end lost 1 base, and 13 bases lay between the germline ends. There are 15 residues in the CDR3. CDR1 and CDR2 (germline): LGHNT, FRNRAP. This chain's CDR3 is CASGAQPGGTDTQYF. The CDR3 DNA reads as TGTGCTAGTGGTGCCCAACCGGGGGGCACAGATACGCAGTATTTT.

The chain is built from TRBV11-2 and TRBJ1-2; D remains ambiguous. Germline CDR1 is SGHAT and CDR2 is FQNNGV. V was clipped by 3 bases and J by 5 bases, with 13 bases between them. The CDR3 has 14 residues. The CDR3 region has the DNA TGTGCCAGCAGCTTTTTGAGGGTAGGATATGGCTACACCTTC. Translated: CASSFLRVGYGYTF. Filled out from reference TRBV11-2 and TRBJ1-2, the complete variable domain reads EAGVAQSPRYKIIEKRQSVAFWCNPISGHATLYWYQQILGQGPKLLIQFQNNGVVDDSQLPKDRFSAERLKGVDSTLKIQPAKLEDSAVYLCASSFLRVGYGYTFGSGTRLTVV.

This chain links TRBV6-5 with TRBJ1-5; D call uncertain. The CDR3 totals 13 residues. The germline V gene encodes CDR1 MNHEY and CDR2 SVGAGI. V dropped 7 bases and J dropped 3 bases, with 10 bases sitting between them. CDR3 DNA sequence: TGTGCCAGCACCGCACACCCCAATCAGCCCCAGCATTTT. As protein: CASTAHPNQPQHF.

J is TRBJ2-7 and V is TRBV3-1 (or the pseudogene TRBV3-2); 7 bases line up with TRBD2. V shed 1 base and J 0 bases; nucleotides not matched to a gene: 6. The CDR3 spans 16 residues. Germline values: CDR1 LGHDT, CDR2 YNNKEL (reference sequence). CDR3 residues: CASSQAPSGASYEQYF. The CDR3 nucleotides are TGTGCCAGCAGCCAAGCCCCCAGCGGGGCCTCCTACGAGCAGTACTTC.

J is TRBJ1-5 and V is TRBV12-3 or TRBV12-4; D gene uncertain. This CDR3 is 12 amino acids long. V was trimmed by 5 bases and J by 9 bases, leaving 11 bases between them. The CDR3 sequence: CASSPLPRPQHF. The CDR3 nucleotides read TGTGCCAGCAGTCCCCTTCCTCGGCCCCAGCATTTT.